The 13 T cell receptor beta chains below were found in one sample sequenced in a study of cytomegalovirus exposure and HLA in healthy donors. PCR employed 60 Vbeta and 13 Jbeta primers. Assay used: immunoSEQ multiplex PCR; TCRdb lists only in-frame clones, some missing. The sample shows more than 150,000 clones, around 80% of them seen only once. Source material: PBMCs. These receptors were taken from a man between 18 and 35 years old in good health and CMV-seronegative.

This clone was seen only a few times. This chain uses TRBV11-2 with TRBJ1-6; D call uncertain. Trimming stripped 2 bases from V and 8 bases from J, with 7 bases between. In germline, CDR1 is SGHAT, CDR2 FQNNGV. The CDR3 covers 13 residues. CDR3 loop: CASSLPGYSPLHF. In DNA, the CDR3 is TGTGCCAGCAGCTTACCGGGTTATTCACCCCTCCACTTT.

The CDR3 sequence: CASSVSSGANTGELFF. The CDR3 nucleotides read TGTGCCAGCAGCGTATCTAGCGGGGCGAACACCGGGGAGCTGTTTTTT. This chain uses TRBV9 with TRBJ2-2, with 9 bases identical to TRBD2. From germline, CDR1 is SGDLS and CDR2 YYNGEE. The CDR3 covers 16 residues. V shed 1 base, J shed 0 bases, and the junction held 1 base outside the gene matches.

The chain has TRBV18 and TRBJ2-5; 7 bases match TRBD1. J was trimmed by 11 bases and V by 6 bases; bases with no gene match: 9. Germline CDR1 reads KGHSH; CDR2 reads LQKENI. This CDR3 has 12 residues. In DNA form, the CDR3 reads TGTGCCAGCTCCCGACTCCAGGGGGAGCAGTACTTC. Protein: CASSRLQGEQYF.

The V call is TRBV4-2, the J call TRBJ1-5, with D uncertain. CDR3 length: 17 amino acids. Looked up from germline, CDR1 is LGHNA and CDR2 is YNFKEQ. Trimming cost V 0 bases and J 1 base, with 13 bases left between them. CDR3 protein: CASSQDRVPLSNQPQHF. CDR3 bases: TGTGCCAGCAGCCAAGATCGAGTACCCTTAAGCAATCAGCCCCAGCATTTT.

The chain employs TRBV6-1 and TRBJ1-2; TRBD1 agrees at 7 bases. The CDR3 loop spans 17 amino acids. Germline V gene lookup returns CDR1 MNHNS and CDR2 SASEGT. The junction had 18 bases not matched to a gene; V was cut back by 4 bases and J by 7 bases. CDR3 DNA: TGTGCCAGCAGTGGTCAAGGGGGCGGCGGGTCGGTCCGTGGCTACACCTTC. Translated, it gives CASSGQGGGGSVRGYTF.

The chain has TRBV5-1 and TRBJ2-7; 7 bases are shared with TRBD1. V was pared by 3 bases and J by 11 bases, with 8 bases of the junction left unmatched. This CDR3 is built from 12 residues. CDR1 and CDR2 (germline): SGHRS, YFSETQ. CDR3 bases: TGCGCCAGCAGCTCCACACCCGGGACAGAGTACTTC. Its protein is CASSSTPGTEYF.

V usage is TRBV28 and J usage is TRBJ1-4, with a tentative D call TRBD1 (6 bases). With 2 bases removed from V and 8 bases from J, the gap between germline ends came to 12 bases. The CDR3 consists of 14 residues. The germline V gene encodes CDR1 MDHEN and CDR2 SYDVKM. The CDR3 reads CASSLRGRREKLFF. CDR3 DNA sequence: TGTGCCAGCAGTTTAAGGGGGAGACGGGAAAAACTGTTTTTT.

This clone has more than one count but fewer than ten. V usage is TRBV18 and J usage is TRBJ1-1; possibly TRBD1 for D (5 bases). V lost 5 bases and J 4 bases, leaving 14 bases between the germline ends. The CDR3 is 14 amino acids. Germline CDR1 KGHSH, CDR2 LQKENI. In nucleotides, the CDR3 is TGTGCCAGCTCAACAGTCCCGGGGGGCACTGAAGCTTTCTTT. It codes for CASSTVPGGTEAFF.

The chain has TRBV10-3 and TRBJ2-5; D perhaps matches TRBD1 (6 bases). The V end lost 4 bases, the J end lost 1 base, and 10 bases lay between the germline ends. Germline V CDR1 and CDR2: ENHRY, SYGVKD. This CDR3 is 14 amino acids long. The CDR3 DNA reads TGTGCCATCAGTGCCCAGGGGAGCCAAGAGACCCAGTACTTC. This gives the protein CAISAQGSQETQYF.

The chain links TRBV21-1 to TRBJ1-6; the table's D call TRBD1 went unverified against the DNA. TRBV21-1 is noted as a pseudogene. The CDR3 spans 16 residues. The DNA of the CDR3 is TGTGCCAGCAGCCAGGACCCTCGGGACATATATTCACCCCTCCACTTT. It codes for CASSQDPRDIYSPLHF.

This clone turned up a few times. The sample has other DNA sequences that encode this CDR3 too. The DNA for the CDR3 is TGTGCCAGCAGCCTCAGGGGCTCTGGGGCCAACGTCCTGACTTTC. The encoded protein is CASSLRGSGANVLTF. The chain uses TRBV7-9 and TRBJ2-6; possible D gene TRBD1, 6 bases. Trimming left V 5 bases short and J 0 bases short, with 8 bases between. Germline-derived CDR1 and CDR2 are SEHNR and FQNEAQ (reference sequence). This CDR3 has 15 amino acids.

This chain connects TRBV7-9 to TRBJ2-7, with 8 bases matching TRBD1. CDR1 is SEHNR and CDR2 is FQNEAQ in the germline V gene (reference sequence). Trimming cost V 4 bases and J 5 bases; bases outside gene matches: 7. The CDR3 consists of 14 residues. The CDR3 DNA follows: TGTGCCAGCAGCTCGTCCAGGGGGCTCAACGAGCAGTACTTC. Residues: CASSSSRGLNEQYF.

The chain is built from TRBV6-1 and TRBJ2-1, with 11 bases identical to TRBD2. This CDR3 comprises 16 residues. Germline CDR1 MNHNS, CDR2 SASEGT. Trimming took 1 base from V and 4 from J; bases not matched to a gene: 3. The CDR3 loop is CASSEGSSGRYNEQFF. Written as DNA, the CDR3 is TGTGCCAGCAGTGAAGGTTCTAGCGGGAGGTACAATGAGCAGTTCTTC.